This T cell receptor (beta chain) was sequenced during a study of beta chain features in type 1 diabetes. Sequencing targeted expressed TCRB transcripts, as all isolated RNA had been reverse transcribed. Clones were sequenced by immunoSEQ multiplex PCR, and TCRdb holds only the in-frame ones, with some missing. This sample has 300,000 or so clones, with around 8% found just once. The CDR3 has 15 residues. Between the trimmed V and J ends, which lost 1 base and 3 bases, there was a span of 9 bases. Germline V gene sequence: CDR1 KGHSH, CDR2 LQKENI. V is TRBV18 and J is TRBJ2-2; D gene unclear. The sequence was obtained from a woman between 18 and 29 years old in good health. Specimen: central memory CD4+ T cells from blood. The CDR3, as DNA: TGTGCCAGCTCACCACTCGTAACCCACACCGGGGAGCTGTTTTTT. It translates to CASSPLVTHTGELFF. Looking up the rest from reference TRBV18 and TRBJ2-2 gives the full variable domain: NAGVMQNPRHLVRRRGQEARLRCSPMKGHSHVYWYRQLPEEGLKFMVYLQKENIIDESGMPKERFSAEFPKEGPSILRIQQVVRGDSAAYFCASSPLVTHTGELFFGEGSRLTVL.